One and the same sample provided the 5 T cell receptor beta chains below, sequenced in a study of T cells in Graves' hyperthyroidism and ophthalmopathy. What was amplified from RNA transcripts were TCR beta CDR3 regions. First-round RT-PCR with HTBI primers amplified the TCR CDR3 region. TCRdb analysed the multiplex PCR reads with MiXCR anew, one entry per CDR3 protein. The sample has fewer than 40,000 distinct CDR3 sequences, 40% to 60% seen once. The sequenced sample consisted of blood. These receptors originate from a man aged 35 to 55 with Graves' ophthalmopathy.

Written as DNA, the CDR3 is TGTGCCAGCAGCGTAGAAGGGCTAGTAGCAGATACGCAGTATTTT. Its protein product is CASSVEGLVADTQYF. V and J are TRBV9 and TRBJ2-3; no definite D call. Trimming shortened V by 0 bases and J by 4 bases, and 12 bases separated the two germline ends. Germline V gives CDR1 SGDLS, CDR2 YYNGEE. CDR3 length: 15 amino acids.

This clonotype was recorded at least ten times. The rearrangement joins TRBV20-1 to TRBJ2-1; 7 positions match TRBD2. From germline, CDR1 is DFQATT and CDR2 SNEGSKA (reference sequence). V shed 3 bases, J shed 7 bases, and the junction held 12 bases outside the gene matches. The CDR3 length is 15 residues. Written as DNA, the CDR3 is TGCAGTGCTAGGCCCGGGACTACCCCACGGAATGAGCAGTTCTTC. Translating it yields CSARPGTTPRNEQFF.

This clonotype has a count of ten or more. The chain carries TRBV7-2 and TRBJ2-1; 11 nucleotides line up with TRBD1. J lost 4 bases, V lost 6 bases, and 8 bases had no gene match. The CDR3 totals 16 residues. Germline V gene sequence: CDR1 SGHTA, CDR2 FQGNSA. The CDR3 here is CASSSDRGHYYNEQFF. The CDR3, as DNA: TGTGCCAGCAGTTCGGACAGGGGGCATTATTACAATGAGCAGTTCTTC.

This clonotype has at least ten counts. The V and J genes are TRBV10-3 and TRBJ2-1; TRBD2 matches 9 bases. J was trimmed by 3 bases and V by 10 bases; bases with no gene match: 13. CDR1 and CDR2 (germline): ENHRY, SYGVKD. The CDR3 length is 16 residues. The CDR3 sequence is CATLPTSGRIYNEQFF. CDR3 bases: TGTGCCACACTACCCACCAGCGGGAGGATCTACAATGAGCAGTTCTTC.

The chain links TRBV2 to TRBJ2-1; D is unresolved. V lost 3 bases to trimming and J lost 2 bases, with 11 bases between them. Germline V CDR1 and CDR2: SNHLY, FYNNEI. The CDR3 has 15 amino acids. The CDR3 sequence: CASSEERRPYNEQFF. For the CDR3, the DNA is TGTGCCAGCAGTGAGGAGAGACGACCCTACAATGAGCAGTTCTTC. Full variable domain (rest looked up from reference TRBV2 and TRBJ2-1): EPEVTQTPSHQVTQMGQEVILRCVPISNHLYFYWYRQILGQKVEFLVSFYNNEISEKSEIFDDQFSVERPDGSNFTLKIRSTKLEDSAMYFCASSEERRPYNEQFFGPGTRLTVL.